One and the same sample provided the 31 T cell receptor beta chains below, sequenced in a study of Ad26.COV2.S vaccination and SARS-CoV-2 variants. TCRdb's copy holds only in-frame clones and misses some; the assay was immunoSEQ multiplex PCR. The profile shows roughly 500,000 clones, around 85% of them singletons. As to treatment: over 15 received Ad26.COV2.S at low or high dose, single or two shots; about 5 received placebo; per-sample allocation not given. All samples were drawn on day 63, counting from the first vaccine or placebo injection. The starting material was peripheral blood, obtained in a trial of Ad26.COV2.S vaccine versus placebo. These receptors were taken from a person between 18 and 59 years old who received the Ad26.COV2.S COVID-19 vaccine or a placebo.

This rearrangement joins TRBV3-1 (or the pseudogene TRBV3-2) to TRBJ1-1; no clear D. This CDR3 spans 13 amino acids. CDR1 and CDR2 from the germline V gene are LGHDT and YNNKEL (reference sequence). V lost 4 bases and J 0 bases, leaving 6 bases between the germline ends. CDR3 protein: CASSRKMNTEAFF. CDR3 sequence (DNA): TGTGCCAGCAGCCGAAAAATGAACACTGAAGCTTTCTTT.

This sequence joins TRBV5-1 and TRBJ2-7, with unresolved D. Trimming cost V 4 bases and J 7 bases, with 15 bases left between them. The CDR3 extends over 13 amino acids. Germline V gene lookup returns CDR1 SGHRS and CDR2 YFSETQ. The CDR3 loop is CASSLSGAWEQYF. In DNA form, the CDR3 reads TGCGCCAGCAGCCTGTCCGGCGCTTGGGAGCAGTACTTC.

The CDR3 spells CASSFHENTEAFF. CDR3 nucleotide sequence: TGTGCCAGCAGTTTTCACGAGAACACTGAAGCTTTCTTT. The chain carries TRBV12-3 or TRBV12-4 and TRBJ1-1, with D hard to call. The CDR3 is 13 residues long. V lost 3 bases and J 1 base, leaving 6 bases between the germline ends.

This clone was recorded a few times. V and J are TRBV3-1 (or the pseudogene TRBV3-2) and TRBJ2-7; 10 nucleotides align to TRBD2. J was trimmed by 3 bases and V by 4 bases; bases with no gene match: 3. The CDR3 is made up of 14 amino acids. Germline CDR1 LGHDT, CDR2 YNNKEL (reference sequence). Here the CDR3 reads CASSPSGGFYEQYF. DNA of the CDR3: TGTGCCAGCAGCCCTAGCGGGGGCTTCTACGAGCAGTACTTC.

Only one count was recorded for this clone. In nucleotides, the CDR3 is TGTGCCAGTACCCCAACTGGGGTCAACAATGAGCAGTTCTTC. Its protein product is CASTPTGVNNEQFF. The gene calls are TRBV19 and TRBJ2-1, with no clear D. The CDR3 is made up of 14 amino acids. Germline V lookup: CDR1 LNHDA, CDR2 SQIVND (reference sequence). V lost 7 bases and J 5 bases, leaving 15 bases between the germline ends.

This clone was seen only once. This same CDR3 is encoded by further DNA sequences in the sample. The CDR3 nucleotides read TGTGCCAGCAGCCCCAGGACAGGGGGCTACGAGCAGTACTTC. Translated, it gives CASSPRTGGYEQYF. This chain joins TRBV7-9 and TRBJ2-7; 10 nucleotides match TRBD1. Losses at the gene ends were 5 bases for V and 3 bases for J; bases not matched to a gene: 4. The CDR3 has 14 residues. The germline V gene has CDR1 SEHNR and CDR2 FQNEAQ (reference sequence).

The chain links TRBV7-2 to TRBJ2-2; 15 positions agree with TRBD2. The trim removed 2 bases at V and 5 bases at J, leaving 9 bases unmatched. The CDR3 extends over 19 amino acids. The germline gives CDR1 SGHTA, CDR2 FQGNSA. This CDR3 is CASSLSRTSGRAGTGELFF. Written as DNA, the CDR3 is TGTGCCAGCAGCTTATCCCGGACTAGCGGGAGGGCCGGGACCGGGGAGCTGTTTTTT.

The chain couples TRBV7-2 to TRBJ2-1; the match to TRBD1 covers 7 bases. The J segment lost 6 bases and the V segment lost 5 bases, leaving 7 bases of the junction unmatched. Germline-derived CDR1 and CDR2 are SGHTA and FQGNSA. The CDR3 has 14 residues. CDR3 protein: CASSLGDSLNEQFF. The DNA of the CDR3 is TGTGCCAGCAGCCTCGGGGACAGCCTCAATGAGCAGTTCTTC.

V and J are TRBV24-1 and TRBJ1-1; D is uncertain. The CDR3 is 14 amino acids. Between the trimmed V and J ends, which lost 7 bases and 0 bases, there was a span of 11 bases. The germline CDR1 and CDR2 sequences are KGHDR and SFDVKD. CDR3 region: CATRPAGLNTEAFF. DNA for the CDR3: TGTGCCACCAGGCCCGCAGGTTTGAACACTGAAGCTTTCTTT.

In this sample, this clone turned up many times. The V gene is TRBV27, the J gene TRBJ1-1; 7 bases line up with TRBD1. With 4 bases clipped from V and 7 bases from J, the junction kept 3 bases outside the gene matches. This CDR3 has 12 amino acids. Germline V CDR1 and CDR2: MNHEY, SMNVEV (reference sequence). CDR3 amino acids: CASSSGQNEAFF. CDR3 nucleotides: TGTGCCAGCAGTTCGGGACAGAATGAAGCTTTCTTT.

The CDR3 nucleotides read TGTGCCAGCAGCTTGGGGATATTTGGGGCGAGTTCACCCCTCCACTTT. It encodes CASSLGIFGASSPLHF. This rearrangement joins TRBV5-4 to TRBJ1-6; D possibly corresponds to TRBD1 (5 bases). V was pared by 0 bases and J by 9 bases, with 16 bases between. The germline V gene encodes CDR1 SGHNT and CDR2 YYREEE (reference sequence). The CDR3 totals 16 residues. The full variable domain, its missing parts supplied by reference TRBV5-4 and TRBJ1-6, is ETGVTQSPTHLIKTRGQQVTLRCSSQSGHNTVSWYQQALGQGPQFIFQYYREEENGRGNFPPRFSGLQFPNYSSELNVNALELDDSALYLCASSLGIFGASSPLHFGNGTRLTVT.

The chain carries TRBV5-1 and TRBJ2-1; either TRBD1 or TRBD2 may supply D (7 bases each). Germline-derived CDR1 and CDR2 are SGHRS and YFSETQ. The V end was cut by 2 bases, the J end by 6 bases, with 21 bases between. The CDR3 covers 17 residues. CDR3 nucleotide sequence: TGCGCCAGCAGCTTAAGGGGGCTGGAGCGGGATATCAATGAGCAGTTCTTC. Its protein is CASSLRGLERDINEQFF.

J is TRBJ2-7 and V is TRBV29-1; 7 bases map to TRBD1. The CDR3 length is 13 residues. J was trimmed by 6 bases and V by 1 base; bases with no gene match: 6. In germline, CDR1 is SQVTM, CDR2 ANQGSEA. The DNA for the CDR3 is TGCAGCGTTGAAGGACAGGGTGGTACCGAGCAGTACTTC. This codes for CSVEGQGGTEQYF.

A remark on this clone: Sequence at one end of the junction differs from germline and may be a read error. V gene TRBV2 combines with J gene TRBJ1-6; 10 bases fit TRBD1. The germline V gene has CDR1 SNHLY and CDR2 FYNNEI. This CDR3 has 16 residues. DNA of the CDR3: TGTGCCAGCAGTCAGGACAGGGGGTCCTTTAATTCACCCCTCCACTTT. It codes for CASSQDRGSFNSPLHF. Full variable domain (missing parts from reference TRBV2 and TRBJ1-6): EPEVTQTPSHQVTQMGQEVILRCVPISNHLYFYWYRQILGQKVEFLVSFYNNEISEKSEIFDDQFSVERPDGSNFTLKIRSTKLEDSAMYFCASSQDRGSFNSPLHFGNGTRLTVT.

J is TRBJ2-3 and V is TRBV19, with 9 bases aligning to TRBD1. The germline V gene encodes CDR1 LNHDA and CDR2 SQIVND (reference sequence). This CDR3 region has 15 residues. V was clipped by 5 bases and J by 6 bases; unmatched bases: 9. The CDR3 DNA is TGTGCCAGTAGTGCCGGGACAGGGAGGTCGGATACGCAGTATTTT. Protein product: CASSAGTGRSDTQYF.

This clone came up once. The V gene is TRBV5-8, the J gene TRBJ1-2; maybe TRBD1 (5 bases). Germline CDR1 is SGHTS and CDR2 is YDEGEE. Between the trimmed V and J ends, which lost 1 base and 6 bases, there was a span of 10 bases. The CDR3 sequence is 13 residues long. CDR3 nucleotides: TGTGCCAGCAGCTTGTACAGGCTGGATGGCTACACCTTC. This gives the protein CASSLYRLDGYTF.

The chain employs TRBV5-6 and TRBJ2-7; 11 bases agree with TRBD1. Trimming removed 7 bases from V and 6 bases from J; junction bases left unmatched: 6. The V gene's germline CDR1 is SGHDT and CDR2 YYEEEE. This CDR3 is built from 13 residues. Here the CDR3 DNA reads TGTGCCAGCTCCAGGACAGGGGGCTTCGAGCAGTACTTC. This encodes CASSRTGGFEQYF.

The V call is TRBV6-5, the J call TRBJ2-7; D ambiguous. Trimming left V 8 bases short and J 5 bases short, with 7 bases between. Germline values: CDR1 MNHEY, CDR2 SVGAGI. The CDR3 is made up of 10 amino acids. The CDR3 region has the DNA TGTGCCAGCGGGAACCACGAGCAGTACTTC. Its protein product is CASGNHEQYF.

This chain connects TRBV11-2 to TRBJ2-1, with D possibly being TRBD1 (6 bases). Per the germline V gene, CDR1 is SGHAT and CDR2 is FQNNGV. Trimming stripped 5 bases from V and 0 bases from J, with 14 bases between. The length of the CDR3 is 16 residues. The CDR3 coding sequence is TGTGCCAGCAGCCGGACCCAAGGGGGCTCCTACAATGAGCAGTTCTTC. This translates into CASSRTQGGSYNEQFF.

The chain links TRBV18 to TRBJ2-7; D is uncertain. The tail of the sequence fits TRBJ2-5 better, so the J call may be wrong. This CDR3 has 13 amino acids. CDR1 KGHSH and CDR2 LQKENI come from the germline V gene. CDR3 sequence reads: CASSPATRETQYF. CDR3 DNA: TGTGCCAGCTCACCGGCGACAAGGGAGACCCAGTACTTC.

This sequence joins TRBV5-4 and TRBJ2-3; tentative D call: TRBD2 (6 bases). CDR1 and CDR2 from the germline V gene are SGHNT and YYREEE (reference sequence). This CDR3 is 14 amino acids long. V lost 0 bases and J 5 bases, leaving 10 bases between the germline ends. The CDR3 bases are TGTGCCAGCAGCTTGGCCGCTAGCGAAGATACGCAGTATTTT. Translation gives CASSLAASEDTQYF.

This rearrangement joins TRBV28 to TRBJ2-7; no reliable D call. CDR1 is MDHEN, CDR2 SYDVKM, per germline. The CDR3 totals 12 residues. With 2 bases removed from V and 3 bases from J, the gap between germline ends came to 5 bases. The CDR3 coding sequence is TGTGCCAGCAGTTTACCCTACTACGAGCAGTACTTC. It specifies CASSLPYYEQYF.

J is TRBJ2-3 and V is TRBV4-1; D is possibly TRBD2 (6 bases). This CDR3 comprises 15 residues. Trimming cost V 4 bases and J 2 bases, with 13 bases left between them. Per germline, CDR1 MGHRA and CDR2 YSYEKL. CDR3 in amino acids: CASSRGLLPTDTQYF. The CDR3 bases are TGCGCCAGCAGCCGCGGACTACTTCCCACAGATACGCAGTATTTT.

The V gene is TRBV19, the J gene TRBJ1-1, with a tentative D call TRBD1 (6 bases). The V end lost 5 bases, the J end lost 7 bases, and 26 bases lay between the germline ends. Germline loops: CDR1 LNHDA, CDR2 SQIVND (reference sequence). This CDR3 contains 17 residues. CDR3 nucleotide sequence: TGTGCCAGTAGTCCACGTAGGGGGAGTTGGTTGACGGATGAAGCTTTCTTT. This encodes CASSPRRGSWLTDEAFF.

The chain combines TRBV5-5 with TRBJ2-7; 7 bases agree with TRBD2. The CDR3 loop spans 14 amino acids. The germline V gene encodes CDR1 SGHKS and CDR2 YYEKEE (reference sequence). After removal of 3 bases from V and 4 bases from J, the junction contained 7 bases not matched to a gene. The CDR3 spells CASSSSSGLYEQYF. The CDR3, as DNA: TGTGCCAGCAGCTCCTCTAGCGGCCTTTACGAGCAGTACTTC.

The chain employs TRBV28 and TRBJ1-1, with D unresolved. Trimming left V 6 bases short and J 6 bases short, with 11 bases between. This CDR3 has 12 amino acids. CDR1 and CDR2 (germline): MDHEN, SYDVKM. The DNA for the CDR3 is TGTGCCAGCAGGGACTTAATAGCTGAAGCTTTCTTT. Translated: CASRDLIAEAFF.

The J gene is TRBJ2-1, the V gene TRBV12-3 or TRBV12-4; no definite D call. CDR3 length: 13 residues. Between the trimmed V and J ends, which lost 7 bases and 5 bases, there was a span of 12 bases. The CDR3 DNA sequence: TGTGCCAGCAATGGCGCTCGCCACAATGAGCAGTTCTTC. Amino acid sequence: CASNGARHNEQFF.

The table lists this clone with a count of one. CDR3 bases: TGTGCCAGCTCCCAGGCAGGGGGCGATTACTATGGCTACACCTTC. Amino acid sequence: CASSQAGGDYYGYTF. V and J are TRBV28 and TRBJ1-2, with TRBD1 matching 8 bases. CDR3 length: 15 amino acids. The V segment lost 8 bases and the J segment 3 bases; nucleotides outside the gene matches: 11. Per the germline V gene, CDR1 is MDHEN and CDR2 is SYDVKM.

This sequence joins TRBV18 and TRBJ2-7, with 7 bases matching TRBD1. V shed 3 bases and J 3 bases; nucleotides not matched to a gene: 5. The germline CDR1 and CDR2 sequences are KGHSH and LQKENI. The CDR3 totals 14 residues. The CDR3 DNA follows: TGTGCCAGCTCACCTACAGGGGCCGGCTACGAGCAGTACTTC. Residues: CASSPTGAGYEQYF.

In its sample, this clone was seen once. The V and J genes are TRBV28 and TRBJ2-1; D gene ambiguous. This CDR3 contains 11 residues. From germline, CDR1 is MDHEN and CDR2 SYDVKM. V was pared by 3 bases and J by 13 bases, with 10 bases between. The CDR3 loop is CASSFGSLQFF. CDR3 DNA: TGTGCCAGCAGTTTCGGCTCTCTCCAGTTCTTC. Filled out from reference TRBV28 and TRBJ2-1, the complete variable domain reads DVKVTQSSRYLVKRTGEKVFLECVQDMDHENMFWYRQDPGLGLRLIYFSYDVKMKEKGDIPEGYSVSREKKERFSLILESASTNQTSMYLCASSFGSLQFFGPGTRLTVL.

The rearrangement joins TRBV11-1 to TRBJ2-3; D unclear. CDR3 length: 11 residues. Trimming took 5 bases from V and 5 from J, leaving 5 bases between them. The germline V gene has CDR1 SGHAT and CDR2 FQDESV (reference sequence). CDR3 in amino acids: CASSQIDTQYF. CDR3 DNA sequence: TGTGCCAGCAGCCAGATAGATACGCAGTATTTT.